Listed here are 22 T cell receptor beta chains from one sample, sequenced in a study of shared clonotypes between healthy human individuals. Some clones are missing from TCRdb's copy, which holds only in-frame ones; the method was immunoSEQ multiplex PCR. In the table there are about 2.3 million clones, roughly 93% of which are singletons. The sample taken for sequencing was naive CD4+ T cells from PBMCs. Described subset: CD45RA+ positively selected. Every receptor here comes from a man between 18 and 35 years old in good health. Some clones in this sample may be carry-over from other donors' samples.

This clone appeared a few times. The chain joins TRBV7-2 to TRBJ1-1; a weak D match, TRBD1 (5 bases). Trimming took off 5 bases at V and 4 bases at J, with 20 bases between the two ends. This CDR3 region has 16 residues. Per the germline V gene, CDR1 is SGHTA and CDR2 is FQGNSA. The CDR3 DNA sequence: TGTGCCAGCAGCCCCGGGGGAGCCCGAAGGGGCACTGAAGCTTTCTTT. It encodes CASSPGGARRGTEAFF.

This clone was seen just once. CDR3 sequence reads: CASSQGLARGDTQYF. The CDR3 region has the DNA TGCGCCAGCAGCCAGGGACTAGCGCGAGGAGATACGCAGTATTTT. The chain recombines TRBV4-3 with TRBJ2-3; 10 bases map to TRBD2. This CDR3 spans 15 amino acids. Germline loops: CDR1 LGHNA, CDR2 YSLEER. Losses at the gene ends were 3 bases for V and 5 bases for J; bases not matched to a gene: 5.

The CDR3 coding sequence is TGCGCCAGCAGCTTGGCCGGGCGGAGCCCTTACAATGAGCAGTTCTTC. It specifies CASSLAGRSPYNEQFF. The rearrangement joins TRBV5-1 to TRBJ2-1; no reliable D call. This CDR3 contains 16 residues. Germline lookup yields CDR1 SGHRS and CDR2 YFSETQ. V was cut by 0 bases and J by 4 bases, with 14 bases left in between.

Comment on this clone: This CDR3 is also generated by other DNA sequences in the sample. This chain links TRBV5-1 with TRBJ2-7; D gene uncertain. This CDR3 comprises 12 residues. V lost 0 bases and J 5 bases, leaving 6 bases between the germline ends. Germline CDR1 is SGHRS and CDR2 is YFSETQ. The CDR3 DNA reads as TGCGCCAGCAGCTTGGTTGGGGACGAGCAGTACTTC. Amino acid sequence: CASSLVGDEQYF.

The chain couples TRBV10-3 to TRBJ1-4; TRBD1 is a possible D gene (6 bases). The CDR3 has 14 residues. CDR1 ENHRY and CDR2 SYGVKD come from the germline V gene. The V and J ends lost 0 bases and 8 bases respectively, with 10 bases between them. CDR3 sequence: CAISESTGYEKLFF. Here the CDR3 DNA reads TGTGCCATCAGTGAGTCAACAGGGTACGAAAAACTGTTTTTT.

The chain couples TRBV28 to TRBJ1-2; D gene unclear. The CDR3 contains 12 residues. Germline CDR1 is MDHEN and CDR2 is SYDVKM. V gave up 4 bases and J gave up 8 bases, with 11 bases separating them. Written as DNA, the CDR3 is TGTGCCAGCAGTTCGGACTCCACCGGCTACACCTTC. This codes for CASSSDSTGYTF.

This clone was picked up one time. This chain joins TRBV5-1 and TRBJ1-3; D is ambiguous. The CDR3 consists of 14 residues. With 4 bases removed from V and 6 bases from J, the gap between germline ends came to 14 bases. Germline V gene data show CDR1 as SGHRS and CDR2 as YFSETQ. The CDR3 nucleotides read TGCGCCAGCAGCCCCGTCTTCCCTGAAAACACCATATATTTT. The encoded protein is CASSPVFPENTIYF.

The chain joins TRBV6-4 to TRBJ2-7, with no clear D. Trimming took 7 bases from V and 3 from J, leaving 34 bases between them. Germline V gene lookup returns CDR1 MRHNA and CDR2 SNTAGT. There are 20 residues in the CDR3. The CDR3 DNA follows: TGTGCCAGCATACTAACCCCCCTTGGTGGGCGCGTCGCGCCCCACTACGAGCAGTACTTC. This sequence encodes CASILTPLGGRVAPHYEQYF.

The chain couples TRBV10-3 to TRBJ2-1; D unresolved. V lost 10 bases, J lost 0 bases, and 10 bases lay in between. There are 13 residues in the CDR3. Germline CDR1 is ENHRY and CDR2 is SYGVKD. The CDR3 spells CATADSSYNEQFF. The DNA of the CDR3 is TGTGCCACGGCGGATAGCTCCTACAATGAGCAGTTCTTC.

This clone was detected only once. The J gene is TRBJ1-2, the V gene TRBV7-4; 11 nucleotides agree with TRBD1. V shed 5 bases and J 4 bases; nucleotides not matched to a gene: 9. CDR3 length equals 16 residues. Germline CDR1 SGHVT, CDR2 SQSDAQ. The CDR3 is CASSTGQGAGSYGYTF. The DNA for the CDR3 is TGTGCCAGCAGCACCGGACAGGGGGCCGGTAGCTATGGCTACACCTTC.

The chain recombines TRBV29-1 with TRBJ1-3; D is perhaps TRBD1 (6 bases). This CDR3 spans 14 amino acids. Trimming stripped 5 bases from V and 0 bases from J, with 11 bases between. Germline values: CDR1 SQVTM, CDR2 ANQGSEA. CDR3 protein: CSVQRGGSGNTIYF. For the CDR3, the DNA is TGCAGCGTTCAACGAGGGGGCTCTGGAAACACCATATATTTT.

Remarks on this clone: This sample includes further DNA sequences coding for the same CDR3. The chain uses TRBV9 and TRBJ2-1, with 8 bases aligning to TRBD2. Germline V gene data show CDR1 as SGDLS and CDR2 as YYNGEE. This CDR3 contains 14 residues. V trimming: 2 bases; J trimming: 7 bases; junction bases outside the gene matches: 5. The CDR3: CASSVASGSNEQFF. In DNA form, the CDR3 reads TGTGCCAGCAGCGTGGCTAGCGGGTCAAATGAGCAGTTCTTC. The full variable domain, in which reference TRBV9 and TRBJ2-1 provide the parts outside the CDR3, is DSGVTQTPKHLITATGQRVTLRCSPRSGDLSVYWYQQSLDQGLQFLIQYYNGEERAKGNILERFSAQQFPDLHSELNLSSLELGDSALYFCASSVASGSNEQFFGPGTRLTVL.

V usage is TRBV4-1 and J usage is TRBJ2-6, with a possible D match to TRBD1 (6 bases). CDR1 is MGHRA, CDR2 YSYEKL, per germline. Trimming removed 0 bases at V and 0 bases at J, with 18 bases between. The CDR3 sequence is 20 residues long. The CDR3 coding sequence is TGCGCCAGCAGCCAAGATGCGCCGGGGACATCCTACTCTGGGGCCAACGTCCTGACTTTC. As protein: CASSQDAPGTSYSGANVLTF.

V is TRBV10-3 and J is TRBJ2-3, with 10 bases identical to TRBD1. This CDR3 has 15 amino acids. V lost 6 bases and J lost 2; bases outside the gene matches: 5. Looked up from germline, CDR1 is ENHRY and CDR2 is SYGVKD. The CDR3 here is CAISPGQGPTDTQYF. The DNA for the CDR3 is TGTGCCATCAGCCCGGGACAGGGGCCCACAGATACGCAGTATTTT.

The chain joins TRBV7-9 to TRBJ2-1, with TRBD1 matching over 7 bases. Germline V gene sequence: CDR1 SEHNR, CDR2 FQNEAQ (reference sequence). Trimming cost V 5 bases and J 4 bases; bases outside gene matches: 2. The CDR3 is 13 amino acids. The CDR3 nucleotides read TGTGCCAGCAGCCGGGACAGTTACAATGAGCAGTTCTTC. This sequence encodes CASSRDSYNEQFF.

The chain carries TRBV7-9 and TRBJ1-3, with D perhaps matching TRBD1 (5 bases). Germline V gene sequence: CDR1 SEHNR, CDR2 FQNEAQ (reference sequence). Trimming shortened V by 8 bases and J by 0 bases, and 23 bases separated the two germline ends. The CDR3 is 18 residues long. This chain's CDR3 is CASGDLAPPDNSGNTIYF. In DNA form, the CDR3 reads TGTGCCAGCGGGGACCTCGCTCCGCCAGACAACTCTGGAAACACCATATATTTT.

The chain carries TRBV7-9 and TRBJ1-4; D remains ambiguous. Trimming took off 1 base at V and 7 bases at J, with 13 bases between the two ends. Germline-derived CDR1 and CDR2 are SEHNR and FQNEAQ (reference sequence). The CDR3 totals 15 residues. The CDR3 DNA is TGTGCCAGCAGCTTAGTAAGCTCTCTTGGTGAAAAACTGTTTTTT. This encodes CASSLVSSLGEKLFF.

V usage is TRBV7-2 and J usage is TRBJ2-1; D ambiguous. With 1 base removed from V and 8 bases from J, the gap between germline ends came to 12 bases. Germline loops: CDR1 SGHTA, CDR2 FQGNSA. The CDR3 is 14 amino acids. Written as DNA, the CDR3 is TGTGCCAGCAGCTTAGGATCTAGTAACCATGAGCAGTTCTTC. Translation gives CASSLGSSNHEQFF.

Comment on this clone: The same CDR3 can be traced to other DNA sequences in this sample. The chain carries TRBV5-1 and TRBJ2-7; TRBD1 matches at 8 bases. The CDR3 runs to 13 residues. V gave up 2 bases and J gave up 3 bases; unmatched junction bases: 1. Germline V lookup: CDR1 SGHRS, CDR2 YFSETQ. The DNA of the CDR3 is TGCGCCAGCAGCTTTGACAGGGGCTACGAGCAGTACTTC. Protein sequence: CASSFDRGYEQYF.

The V call is TRBV6-1, the J call TRBJ1-2, with D maybe TRBD1 (5 bases). The CDR3 consists of 13 residues. The V and J ends lost 7 bases and 7 bases respectively, with 16 bases between them. From germline, CDR1 is MNHNS and CDR2 SASEGT. Written as DNA, the CDR3 is TGTGCCAGCACCCAGGGCAGGGCCCTTGGCTACACCTTC. This encodes CASTQGRALGYTF.

About this clone itself: This sample includes further DNA sequences coding for the same CDR3. CDR3: CASSLLAGAYNEQFF. The CDR3 nucleotides are TGTGCCAGCAGCTTACTAGCGGGAGCATACAATGAGCAGTTCTTC. J is TRBJ2-1 and V is TRBV11-2; 10 nucleotides agree with TRBD2. The V and J ends lost 2 bases and 4 bases, in that order; junction bases with no gene match: 2. The CDR3 covers 15 residues. Germline-derived CDR1 and CDR2 are SGHAT and FQNNGV.

The chain joins TRBV7-3 to TRBJ2-3; TRBD1 aligns across 7 bases. CDR3 size: 14 residues. V trimming: 5 bases; J trimming: 3 bases; junction bases outside the gene matches: 5. Germline lookup yields CDR1 SGHTA and CDR2 FQGTGA. CDR3: CASSLQGRTDTQYF. CDR3 coding DNA: TGTGCCAGCAGCCTACAGGGGCGGACAGATACGCAGTATTTT. Variable domain in full (rest from reference TRBV7-3 and TRBJ2-3): GAGVSQTPSNKVTEKGKYVELRCDPISGHTALYWYRQSLGQGPEFLIYFQGTGAADDSGLPNDRFFAVRPEGSVSTLKIQRTERGDSAVYLCASSLQGRTDTQYFGPGTRLTVL.